This T cell receptor beta chain was found in a study of T cell responses to AZD1222 COVID-19 vaccine (dated by TCRdb to about 2021). The study in broad terms: Because spike-specific TCR depth and breadth did not differ between the two schedules, AZD1222 recipients who got a second dose at roughly 4 weeks were pooled with those who got a second dose at roughly 12 weeks. A total of 233 trial participants underwent TCR sequencing, of whom 207 received two doses of AZD1222 and approximately 25 received two doses of the MenACWY control vaccine. Trial participants were enrolled into age subgroups of 18-55, 56-69 and 70-plus years, which contained about 150, 27 and 61 TCR-sequenced participants, respectively.

The CDR3 holds 16 amino acids from the cysteine to the phenylalanine. Only CDR3 DNA remains: 48 bases, in frame from the first base. Sequences SGDLS (CDR1) and YYNGEE (CDR2) are obtained from the germline V gene. Trimming removed 3 bases from V and 6 bases from J; the gene matches leave 5 bases unexplained. Findings and caveats that apply to the study as a whole: Conclusions about previously exposed vaccinees are limited because only five to seven AZD1222 recipients were SARS-CoV-2 seropositive at baseline. Because no day 14 peak-response samples were available, the repertoires could be characterized only after the peak T cell response. The whole spike protein was spanned by vaccine-associated CD4 TCRs, and dominant responses were seen in regions 160-218 and 743-854. Participants were mostly white British and included more females than males, and it was suggested by the authors that clonal diversity may have been underestimated. In the small 56-69-year group, the increase in depth fell short of significance, most likely because of low power. Spike-specific TCR breadth and depth rose significantly after two AZD1222 doses compared with day 0 and with MenACWY recipients. Epitopes outside the regions mutated in the B.1.351 and B.1.1.7 variants were reportedly recognized by nearly half of the unique spike-specific TCRs.

Explained via the paper, the time point label denotes: baseline before first vaccination. Vaccinee samples were obtained from the UK trials COV001 and COV002, which included a single-blind randomized controlled phase 2/3 trial of AZD1222 (ChAdOx1 nCoV-19) in healthy adults. Trial participant PBMC samples were collected at day 0 and day 28 after the second dose for TCRbeta chain sequencing. The CDR3 regions of human TCRbeta chains were analyzed by immunosequencing. From the authors' description of their analysis: TCRs in the repertoires were compared against a reference library of SARS-CoV-2-specific TCRs that had been generated with the MIRA antigen-specificity platform. Breadth was defined as the fraction of unique TCRs that were SARS-CoV-2-associated, and depth was defined as the fraction of total T cells that were SARS-CoV-2-associated. Each spike-specific TCR was assigned to its reactive spike region and to a CD4 or CD8 class using the MIRA data. Log10-transformed breadth and depth values were compared by one-way ANOVA with Sidak's multiple comparisons tests. Not all clones reach the TCRdb copy of this immuneACCESS table, which keeps in-frame sequences only. Checked studies attribute under half of the gap to unresolved V genes and leave the rest unexplained. V and J calls and clone size are copied from that table; D and trimming were computed from the DNA. The sample table shows around 140,000 clones, and nearly 90% are seen once. The ten largest clones add up to approximately 5.1% of the sample.

About this clone itself: Its target antigen remains unknown. It has no much larger one-base neighbor in the sample; base qualities were not kept.

The clonotype originates from an adult in good health. The chain links TRBV9 with TRBJ2-1; TRBD2 lines up with 14 middle nucleotides. The sequences come from peripheral blood, collected on day 0 of AZD1222 vaccination. The CDR3 protein is CASSGGTSGSGNEQFF. The DNA is as follows: TGTGCCAGCAGCGGCGGGACTAGCGGGAGTGGCAATGAGCAGTTCTTC.